This T cell receptor (beta chain) was recovered during a study of T cells in tuberculosis. The wider study: T cells were selected with CD1B tetramers loaded with glucose monomycolate. Study-wide results and limits: T cells binding CD1B-GMM tetramer weakly possibly escaped the sort.

CDR1 LNHDA and CDR2 SQIVND come from the germline V gene (reference sequence). Trimming shortened V by 9 bases and J by 2 bases, and 14 bases separated the two germline ends. The CDR3 sequence is 14 residues long. Sorting used thawed, overnight-rested PBMC stained with anti-CD3, a viability dye and GMM-loaded CD1B tetramer. The CD1B tetramers carried C32 glucose monomycolate purified from Rhodococcus equi. Tetramer-sorted PBMC had been CD14 monocyte-depleted before freezing. Profiling relied on immunoSEQ multiplex PCR, and the TCRdb table lists in-frame clones only, not all of them. The sample has approximately 57,000 clones, roughly 86% seen once.

This chain joins TRBV19 and TRBJ2-1, with TRBD2 as a possible D gene (6 bases). Sequences were obtained from CD1b-GMM tetramer-negative cells sorted from PBMCs. This clonotype was sampled from an adult woman with latent tuberculosis. This chain's CDR3 is CARYSRGTYNEQFF. The CDR3, as DNA: TGTGCCAGATATTCCCGGGGGACCTACAATGAGCAGTTCTTC.